This entry describes one T cell receptor (beta chain). Per the germline V gene, CDR1 is SGHRS and CDR2 is YFSETQ. Losses at the gene ends were 2 bases for V and 2 bases for J; bases not matched to a gene: 4. The CDR3 totals 15 residues. In the original workflow: Counts of nucleated cells, estimated from reference gene primer amplification, were obtained. TCRdb keeps only in-frame clones here, not all; method: immunoSEQ multiplex PCR. That table supplies the V and J calls and clone size; D and trimming were determined from the DNA. The sample lists 210,000 or so clones, roughly 80% seen once, with 8.5% to 12% in the top ten. The data belong to a study of blood T cell repertoires in COVID-19. About the study: The study drew acute and convalescent COVID-19 samples from the United States, Italy and Spain. In each case, the material was cDNA or gDNA derived from T cells, B-cell-depleted T cells, or PBMCs.

This clonotype originated in an elderly woman with acute or convalescent COVID-19. The specimen sequenced was peripheral blood. This chain connects TRBV5-1 to TRBJ2-3; 8 bases align to TRBD2. CDR3 in DNA: TGCGCCAGCAGCTTAACCGGGGGGGCCACAGATACGCAGTATTTT. Its translation: CASSLTGGATDTQYF.